Detailed here is one T cell receptor beta chain. This CDR3 has 15 residues. The V end lost 2 bases, the J end lost 0 bases, and 11 bases lay between the germline ends. From germline, CDR1 is SGHKS and CDR2 YYEKEE (reference sequence). The repertoire was sequenced with immunoSEQ multiplex PCR; TCRdb's copy has only in-frame clones and lacks some. The table records about 12,000 clones, more than 60% of them present only once. This entry belongs to a study of neoadjuvant anti-PD-1 for oral cavity cancer. This receptor was identified in a person aged 35-79 years with oral cavity squamous cell carcinoma. The chain has TRBV5-5 and TRBJ1-1; D not certain. The starting material was PBMCs, obtained before nivolumab (anti-PD-1) treatment. The CDR3 spells CASSLAKGVNTEAFF. CDR3 coding DNA: TGTGCCAGCAGCTTAGCAAAGGGTGTGAACACTGAAGCTTTCTTT.